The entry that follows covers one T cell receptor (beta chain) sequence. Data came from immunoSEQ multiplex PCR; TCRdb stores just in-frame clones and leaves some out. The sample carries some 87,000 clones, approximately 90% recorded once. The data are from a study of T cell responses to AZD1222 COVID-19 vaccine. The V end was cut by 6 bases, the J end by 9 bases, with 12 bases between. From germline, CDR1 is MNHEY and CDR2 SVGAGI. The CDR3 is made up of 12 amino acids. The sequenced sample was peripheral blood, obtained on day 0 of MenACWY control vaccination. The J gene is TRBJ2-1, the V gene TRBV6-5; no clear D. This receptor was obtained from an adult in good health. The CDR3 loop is CASRKGVGEQFF. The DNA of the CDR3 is TGTGCCAGCAGGAAGGGCGTCGGTGAGCAGTTCTTC.